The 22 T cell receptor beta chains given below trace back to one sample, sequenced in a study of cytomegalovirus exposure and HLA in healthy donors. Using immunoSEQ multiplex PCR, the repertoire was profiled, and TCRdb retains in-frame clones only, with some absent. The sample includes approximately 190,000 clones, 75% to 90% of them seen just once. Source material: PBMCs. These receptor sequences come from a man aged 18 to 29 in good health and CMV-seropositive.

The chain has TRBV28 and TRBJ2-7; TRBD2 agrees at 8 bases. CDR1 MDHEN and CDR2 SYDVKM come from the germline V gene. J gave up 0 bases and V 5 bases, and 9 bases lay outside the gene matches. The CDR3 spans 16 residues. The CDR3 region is CASSLGLAGNSYEQYF. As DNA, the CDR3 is TGTGCCAGCAGTCTTGGGCTAGCGGGTAACTCCTACGAGCAGTACTTC.

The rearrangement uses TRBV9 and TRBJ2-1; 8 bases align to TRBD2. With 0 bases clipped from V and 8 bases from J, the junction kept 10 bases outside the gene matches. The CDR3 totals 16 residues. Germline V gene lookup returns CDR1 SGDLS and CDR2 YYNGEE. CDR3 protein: CASSVGQTGAGDEQFF. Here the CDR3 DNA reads TGTGCCAGCAGCGTAGGCCAGACGGGAGCGGGGGATGAGCAGTTCTTC. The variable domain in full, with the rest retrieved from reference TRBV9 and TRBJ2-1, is DSGVTQTPKHLITATGQRVTLRCSPRSGDLSVYWYQQSLDQGLQFLIQYYNGEERAKGNILERFSAQQFPDLHSELNLSSLELGDSALYFCASSVGQTGAGDEQFFGPGTRLTVL.

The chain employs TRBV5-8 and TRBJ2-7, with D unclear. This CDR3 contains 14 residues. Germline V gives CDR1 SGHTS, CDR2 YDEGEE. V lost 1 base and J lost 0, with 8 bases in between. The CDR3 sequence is CASSLIGVSYEQYF. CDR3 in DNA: TGTGCCAGCAGCTTGATAGGAGTCTCCTACGAGCAGTACTTC.

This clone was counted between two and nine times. This CDR3 is CASSIDRGANYGYTF. The CDR3 nucleotides read TGTGCCAGCAGCATCGACAGGGGAGCTAACTATGGCTACACCTTC. V gene TRBV5-6 combines with J gene TRBJ1-2; 8 positions match TRBD1. Losses at the gene ends were 4 bases for V and 0 bases for J; bases not matched to a gene: 5. Germline V CDR1 and CDR2: SGHDT, YYEEEE. The CDR3 length is 15 residues.

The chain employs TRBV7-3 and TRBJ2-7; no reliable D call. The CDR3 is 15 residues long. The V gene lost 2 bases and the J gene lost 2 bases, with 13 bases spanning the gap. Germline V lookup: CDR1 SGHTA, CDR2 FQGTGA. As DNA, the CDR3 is TGTGCCAGCAGCTTAGAACCGTATGCGGCCTACGAGCAGTACTTC. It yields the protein CASSLEPYAAYEQYF.

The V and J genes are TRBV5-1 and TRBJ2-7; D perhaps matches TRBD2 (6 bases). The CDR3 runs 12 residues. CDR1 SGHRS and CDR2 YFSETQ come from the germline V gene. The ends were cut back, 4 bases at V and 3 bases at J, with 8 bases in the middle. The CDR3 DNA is TGCGCCAGCAGCCCGGGGGTCTACGAGCAGTACTTC. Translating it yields CASSPGVYEQYF.

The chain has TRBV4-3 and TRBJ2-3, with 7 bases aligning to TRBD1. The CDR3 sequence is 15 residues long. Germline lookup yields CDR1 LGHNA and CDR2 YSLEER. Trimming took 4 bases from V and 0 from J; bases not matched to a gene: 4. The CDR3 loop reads CASSPYRGSTDTQYF. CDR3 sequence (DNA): TGCGCCAGCAGCCCGTACAGGGGAAGCACAGATACGCAGTATTTT.

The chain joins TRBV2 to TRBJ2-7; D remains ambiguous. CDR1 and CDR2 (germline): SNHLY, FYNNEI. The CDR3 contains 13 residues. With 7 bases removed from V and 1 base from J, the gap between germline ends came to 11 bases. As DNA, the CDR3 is TGTGCCAGCATTGGAGTGGATTCCTACGAGCAGTACTTC. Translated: CASIGVDSYEQYF.

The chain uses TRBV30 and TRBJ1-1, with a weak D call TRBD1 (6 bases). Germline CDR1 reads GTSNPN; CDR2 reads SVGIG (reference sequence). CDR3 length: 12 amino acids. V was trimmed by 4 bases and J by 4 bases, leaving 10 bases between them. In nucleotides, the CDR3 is TGTGCCTGGAAAAGGGGGGGCACTGAAGCTTTCTTT. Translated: CAWKRGGTEAFF. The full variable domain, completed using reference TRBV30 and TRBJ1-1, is SQTIHQWPATLVQPVGSPLSLECTVEGTSNPNLYWYRQAAGRGLQLLFYSVGIGQISSEVPQNLSASRPQDRQFILSSKKLLLSDSGFYLCAWKRGGTEAFFGQGTRLTVV.

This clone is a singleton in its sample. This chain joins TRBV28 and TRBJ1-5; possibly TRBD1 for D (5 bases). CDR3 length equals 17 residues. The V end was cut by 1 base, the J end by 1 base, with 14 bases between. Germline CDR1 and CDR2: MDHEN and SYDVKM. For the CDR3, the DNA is TGTGCCAGCAGTTTATACGGACATAGCCAAAGCAATCAGCCCCAGCATTTT. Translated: CASSLYGHSQSNQPQHF. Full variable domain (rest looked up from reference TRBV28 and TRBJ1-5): DVKVTQSSRYLVKRTGEKVFLECVQDMDHENMFWYRQDPGLGLRLIYFSYDVKMKEKGDIPEGYSVSREKKERFSLILESASTNQTSMYLCASSLYGHSQSNQPQHFGDGTRLSIL.

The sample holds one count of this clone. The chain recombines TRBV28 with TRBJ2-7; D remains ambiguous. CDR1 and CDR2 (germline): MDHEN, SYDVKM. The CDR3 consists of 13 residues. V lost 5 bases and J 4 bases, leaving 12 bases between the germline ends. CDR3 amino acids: CASSPPAAYEQYF. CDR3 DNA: TGTGCCAGCAGTCCCCCCGCGGCGTACGAGCAGTACTTC.

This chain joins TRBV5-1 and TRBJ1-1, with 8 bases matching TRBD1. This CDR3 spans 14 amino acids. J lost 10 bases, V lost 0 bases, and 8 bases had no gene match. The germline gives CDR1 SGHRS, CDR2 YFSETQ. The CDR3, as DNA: TGCGCCAGCAGCTTGGCCGTGACAGGGGTGGCAGCTTTCTTT. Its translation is CASSLAVTGVAAFF.

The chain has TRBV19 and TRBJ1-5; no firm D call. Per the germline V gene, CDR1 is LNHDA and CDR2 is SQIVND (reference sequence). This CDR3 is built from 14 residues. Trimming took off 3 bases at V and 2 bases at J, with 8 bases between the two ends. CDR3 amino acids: CASSIMGGNQPQHF. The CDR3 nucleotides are TGTGCCAGTAGTATTATGGGCGGCAATCAGCCCCAGCATTTT. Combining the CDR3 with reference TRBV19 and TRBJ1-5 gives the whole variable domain DGGITQSPKYLFRKEGQNVTLSCEQNLNHDAMYWYRQDPGQGLRLIYYSQIVNDFQKGDIAEGYSVSREKKESFPLTVTSAQKNPTAFYLCASSIMGGNQPQHFGDGTRLSIL.

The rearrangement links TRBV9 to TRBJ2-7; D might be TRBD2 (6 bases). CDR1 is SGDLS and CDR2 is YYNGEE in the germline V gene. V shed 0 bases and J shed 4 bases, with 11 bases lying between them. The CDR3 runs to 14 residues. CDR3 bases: TGTGCCAGCAGCGTAGGGGGACTCAAGTACGAGCAGTACTTC. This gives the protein CASSVGGLKYEQYF.

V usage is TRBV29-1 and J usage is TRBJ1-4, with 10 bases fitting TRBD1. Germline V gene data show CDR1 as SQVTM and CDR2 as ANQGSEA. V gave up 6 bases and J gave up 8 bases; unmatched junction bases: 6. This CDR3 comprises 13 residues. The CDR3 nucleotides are TGCAGCGTCCTTGGACAGGGGGAGGAAAAACTGTTTTTT. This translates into CSVLGQGEEKLFF. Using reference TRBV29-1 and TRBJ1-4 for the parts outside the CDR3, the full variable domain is SAVISQKPSRDICQRGTSLTIQCQVDSQVTMMFWYRQQPGQSLTLIATANQGSEATYESGFVIDKFPISRPNLTFSTLTVSNMSPEDSSIYLCSVLGQGEEKLFFGSGTQLSVL.

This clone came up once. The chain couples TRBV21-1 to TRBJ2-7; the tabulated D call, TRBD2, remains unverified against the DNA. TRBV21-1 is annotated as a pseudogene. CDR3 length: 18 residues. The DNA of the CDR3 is TGTGCCAGCAGCAAAGCGCTCTTCCCCGTCGCTTTTACTTACGAGCAGTACTTC. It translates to CASSKALFPVAFTYEQYF.

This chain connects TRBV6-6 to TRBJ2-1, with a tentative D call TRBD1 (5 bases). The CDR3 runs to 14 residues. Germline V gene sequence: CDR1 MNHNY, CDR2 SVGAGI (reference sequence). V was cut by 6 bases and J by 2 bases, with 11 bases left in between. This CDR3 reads CASSLGPTYNEQFF. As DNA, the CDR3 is TGTGCCAGCAGCTTGGGGCCTACCTACAATGAGCAGTTCTTC.

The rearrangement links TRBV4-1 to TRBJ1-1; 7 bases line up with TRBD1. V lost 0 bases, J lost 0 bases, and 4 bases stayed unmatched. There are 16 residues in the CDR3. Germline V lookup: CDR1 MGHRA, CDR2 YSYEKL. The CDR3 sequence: CASSQDPGQLNTEAFF. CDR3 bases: TGCGCCAGCAGCCAAGACCCGGGACAGTTGAACACTGAAGCTTTCTTT.

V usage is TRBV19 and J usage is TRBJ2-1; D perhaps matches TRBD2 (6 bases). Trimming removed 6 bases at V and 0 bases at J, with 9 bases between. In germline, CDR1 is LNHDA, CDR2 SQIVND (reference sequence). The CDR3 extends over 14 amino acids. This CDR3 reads CASRFGSSYNEQFF. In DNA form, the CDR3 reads TGTGCCAGTAGATTCGGGAGCTCCTACAATGAGCAGTTCTTC.

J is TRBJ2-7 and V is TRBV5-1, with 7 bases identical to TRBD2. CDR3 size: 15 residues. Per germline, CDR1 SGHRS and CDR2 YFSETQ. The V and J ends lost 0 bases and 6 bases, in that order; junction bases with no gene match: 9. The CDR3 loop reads CASSLGTSALGEQYF. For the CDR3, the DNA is TGCGCCAGCAGCTTGGGAACTAGCGCTTTGGGCGAGCAGTACTTC.

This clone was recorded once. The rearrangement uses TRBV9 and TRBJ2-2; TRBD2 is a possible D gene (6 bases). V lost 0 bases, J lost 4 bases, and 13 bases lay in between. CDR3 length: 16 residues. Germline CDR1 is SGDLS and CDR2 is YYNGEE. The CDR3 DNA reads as TGTGCCAGCAGCGTAGACGTGGGAGGTAGCACCGGGGAGCTGTTTTTT. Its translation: CASSVDVGGSTGELFF.

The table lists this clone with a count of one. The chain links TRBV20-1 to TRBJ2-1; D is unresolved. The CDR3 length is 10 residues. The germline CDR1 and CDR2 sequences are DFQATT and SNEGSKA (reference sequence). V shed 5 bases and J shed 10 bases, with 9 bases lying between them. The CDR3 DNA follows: TGCAGTGCTGTCTTTGCGGAGCAGTTCTTC. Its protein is CSAVFAEQFF.